The clone carrying this T cell receptor beta chain was observed many times. The length of the CDR3 is 12 residues. Germline CDR1 reads SGHAT; CDR2 reads FQNNGV. Between the trimmed V and J ends, which lost 5 bases and 6 bases, there was a span of 8 bases. Sample-barcoded 5' priming and a J-beta primer mix drove a second PCR of roughly 7 to 11 cycles. Each CDR3 protein is one row after TCRdb ran MiXCR on the 5' RACE reads. The sample carries 500,000 to 600,000 distinct CDR3 sequences, 25% to 30% recorded once. This sample was included in a study of blood T cells in healthy people across ages. The sequence was collected from a woman between 65 and 79 years old in good health. Sequences were obtained from blood. The chain has TRBV11-2 and TRBJ2-1; D gene uncertain. CDR3 residues: CASSRSGNEQFF. The DNA for the CDR3 is TGTGCCAGCAGCCGGAGTGGCAATGAGCAGTTCTTC.